This TCR beta chain came from a study of T cell responses to AZD1222 COVID-19 vaccine. General study points: Reportedly, close to half of spike-specific TCRs are directed against unmutated variant regions. Donors skewed white British and female; clonal diversity was possibly underestimated.

Sequencing used immunoSEQ multiplex PCR; TCRdb keeps in-frame clones, though not all of them. The sample lists about 140,000 clones; 80% to 95% were seen once. Pooled samples include second doses given at about 4 or 12 weeks. Concerning this clone itself: The antigen remains unidentified.

The J segment lost 4 bases and the V segment lost 6 bases, leaving 7 bases of the junction unmatched. Germline CDR1 and CDR2: ENHRY and SYGVKD. CDR3 length equals 14 residues. The sample was peripheral blood, taken 28 days after the second AZD1222 dose. The clonotype comes from an adult who received the AZD1222 COVID-19 vaccine. The chain uses TRBV10-3 and TRBJ2-5; 8 bases align to TRBD2. CDR3 in DNA: TGTGCCATCAGCGAGCGGGAGCATGGAGAGACCCAGTACTTC. Translated, it gives CAISEREHGETQYF.